These 7 T cell receptor beta chains were sequenced from one sample in a study of T cell repertoires in aging, cancer and after chemotherapy. Rearranged V-D-J TRB sequences were amplified with a mixed TRB-A/B primer pool. From the multiplex PCR reads, TCRdb called clonotypes with MiXCR, one entry per CDR3 protein. This sample carries some 20,000 distinct CDR3 sequences, approximately 40% of them seen once, and the ten largest clones take 15% to 20%. Peripheral blood genomic DNA, not sorted cells or RNA, was the template. Sequences were obtained from blood. The source of these receptors is a human donor with a solid tumor.

This chain uses TRBV6-5 with TRBJ2-1; the match to TRBD2 covers 13 bases. Germline-derived CDR1 and CDR2 are MNHEY and SVGAGI. The trim removed 2 bases at V and 6 bases at J, leaving 4 bases unmatched. This CDR3 is built from 16 residues. DNA for the CDR3: TGTGCCAGCAGTTACCAAACTAGCGGGAGGGTCAATGAGCAGTTCTTC. This encodes CASSYQTSGRVNEQFF.

This rearrangement joins TRBV19 to TRBJ2-3; the D is unclear. V lost 3 bases to trimming and J lost 1 base, with 17 bases between them. Germline CDR1 reads LNHDA; CDR2 reads SQIVND (reference sequence). The length of the CDR3 is 17 residues. CDR3 protein: CASSIYAGKRGTDTQYF. The CDR3 DNA reads TGTGCCAGTAGTATCTACGCTGGCAAGCGTGGCACAGATACGCAGTATTTT.

The rearrangement links TRBV6-5 to TRBJ2-2, with 7 positions matching TRBD1. This CDR3 has 14 residues. Germline-derived CDR1 and CDR2 are MNHEY and SVGAGI. Germline trimming cut 6 bases from V and 4 bases from J; bases unmatched to any gene: 5. CDR3 amino acids: CASRPPGGTGELFF. The CDR3 bases are TGTGCCAGCAGACCTCCAGGGGGCACCGGGGAGCTGTTTTTT.

The gene calls are TRBV5-1 and TRBJ2-5; D not certain. CDR3 length: 12 residues. From germline, CDR1 is SGHRS and CDR2 YFSETQ. Trimming pared 8 bases from V and 5 bases from J, leaving 13 bases between. The CDR3 loop is CASRWGLETQYF. CDR3 nucleotide sequence: TGCGCCAGTCGGTGGGGTTTGGAGACCCAGTACTTC.

By frequency in the sample, this clonotype is medium-sized (0.01 to 0.1%). V usage is TRBV5-6 and J usage is TRBJ2-2; 7 bases map to TRBD1. The last part of the DNA fits TRBJ1-4 better; the J call may be wrong. Germline lookup yields CDR1 SGHDT and CDR2 YYEEEE. The CDR3 is 13 amino acids. The chain's CDR3 is CASSLVAGGKLFF. DNA of the CDR3: TGTGCCAGCAGCTTGGTGGCAGGGGGAAAACTGTTTTTT.

This clonotype came up a few times. This sequence joins TRBV19 and TRBJ2-7; the D is unclear. This CDR3 region has 12 residues. V gave up 6 bases and J gave up 5 bases, with 11 bases separating them. Germline-derived CDR1 and CDR2 are LNHDA and SQIVND (reference sequence). The chain's CDR3 is CASSPAADEQYF. CDR3 in DNA: TGTGCCAGTAGCCCTGCGGCCGACGAGCAGTACTTC.

The chain couples TRBV27 to TRBJ1-3; D may be TRBD1 (6 bases). Per germline, CDR1 MNHEY and CDR2 SMNVEV (reference sequence). Between the trimmed V and J ends, which lost 8 bases and 0 bases, there was a span of 14 bases. The CDR3 has 15 amino acids. DNA of the CDR3: TGTGCCAGCTCTCATCGGGGGGCCTCTGGAAACACCATATATTTT. Its translation: CASSHRGASGNTIYF.